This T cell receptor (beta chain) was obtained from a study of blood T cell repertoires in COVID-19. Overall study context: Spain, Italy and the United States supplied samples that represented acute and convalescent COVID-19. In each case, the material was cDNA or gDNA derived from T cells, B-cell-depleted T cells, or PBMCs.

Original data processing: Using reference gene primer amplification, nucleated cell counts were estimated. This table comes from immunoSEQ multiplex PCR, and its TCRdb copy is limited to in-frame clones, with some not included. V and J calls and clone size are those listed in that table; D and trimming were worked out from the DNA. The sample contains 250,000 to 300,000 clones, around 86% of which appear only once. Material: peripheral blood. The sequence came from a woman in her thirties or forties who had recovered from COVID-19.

CDR3 loop: CASSLVWQGATQYF. The CDR3 DNA is TGTGCCAGCAGCTTAGTGTGGCAGGGCGCGACCCAGTACTTC. The chain uses TRBV7-2 and TRBJ2-5, with D perhaps TRBD1 (5 bases). This CDR3 is 14 amino acids long. CDR1 is SGHTA and CDR2 is FQGNSA in the germline V gene. V was trimmed by 1 base and J by 7 bases, leaving 13 bases between them.